The clone carrying this T cell receptor beta chain was observed a few times. The data were obtained in a study of blood T cell repertoires in COVID-19. Study-level background: PBMCs, B-cell-depleted T cells, or T cells were the source of the cDNA or gDNA that made up the material.

The CDR3 is 15 amino acids. CDR1 and CDR2 (germline): MDHEN, SYDVKM. J gave up 1 base and V 1 base, and 2 bases lay outside the gene matches. In the study's own analysis: Estimated nucleated cell counts came from reference gene primer amplification. This table comes from immunoSEQ multiplex PCR, and its TCRdb copy is limited to in-frame clones, with some not included. The V and J calls and the clone size are those of that table, but D and trimming were determined from the DNA. This table holds roughly 100,000 clones, 65% to 75% found once. Source material: peripheral blood. V and J are TRBV28 and TRBJ1-1; 8 bases match TRBD1. The TCR comes from a man aged 80 or over with acute or convalescent COVID-19. The CDR3 protein is CASSLSGTGNTEAFF. The DNA of the CDR3 is TGTGCCAGCAGTTTATCAGGGACAGGGAACACTGAAGCTTTCTTT.